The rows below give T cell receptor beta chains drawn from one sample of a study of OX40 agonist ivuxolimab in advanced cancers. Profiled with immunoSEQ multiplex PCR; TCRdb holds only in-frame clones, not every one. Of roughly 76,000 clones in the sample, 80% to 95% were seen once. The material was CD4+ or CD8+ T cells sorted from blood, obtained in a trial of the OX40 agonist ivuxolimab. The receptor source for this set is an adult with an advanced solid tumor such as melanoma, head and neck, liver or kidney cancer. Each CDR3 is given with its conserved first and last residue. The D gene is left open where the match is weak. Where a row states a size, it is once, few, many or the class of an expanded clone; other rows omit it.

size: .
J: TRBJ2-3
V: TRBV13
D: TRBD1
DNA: TGTGCCAGCAGCCGCAATAACAACAGGGGGATCACAGATACGCAGTATTTT
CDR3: CASSRNNNRGITDTQYF

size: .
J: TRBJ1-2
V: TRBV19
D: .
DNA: TGTGCCAGTAGTATCCGTAACTATGGCTACACCTTC
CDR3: CASSIRNYGYTF

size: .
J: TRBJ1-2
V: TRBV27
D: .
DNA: TGTGCCAGCAGTTGGGCAGAAACTAACTATGGCTACACCTTC
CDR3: CASSWAETNYGYTF

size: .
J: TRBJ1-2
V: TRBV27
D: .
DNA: TGTGCCAGCAGTGGTGGGAACTATGGCTACACCTTC
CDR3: CASSGGNYGYTF

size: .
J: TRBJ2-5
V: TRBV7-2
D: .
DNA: TGTGCCAGCAGCCTCCCGCCGACCCAGTACTTC
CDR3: CASSLPPTQYF

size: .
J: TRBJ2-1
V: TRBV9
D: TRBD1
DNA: TGTGCCAGCAGCGTAGGGGCAGGGGGCCTCTACAATGAGCAGTTCTTC
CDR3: CASSVGAGGLYNEQFF

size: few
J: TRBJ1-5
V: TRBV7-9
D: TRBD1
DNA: TGTGCCAGCAGTCGAACAGGGGCCCCAAGTAATCAGCCCCAGCATTTT
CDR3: CASSRTGAPSNQPQHF

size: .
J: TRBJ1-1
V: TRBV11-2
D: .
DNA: TGTGCCAGCAGCTTGGGGGTACTGAACACTGAAGCTTTCTTT
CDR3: CASSLGVLNTEAFF

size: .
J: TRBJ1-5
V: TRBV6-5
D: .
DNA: TGTGCCAGCAGCCCAGGTGGGAATCAGCCCCAGCATTTT
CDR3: CASSPGGNQPQHF

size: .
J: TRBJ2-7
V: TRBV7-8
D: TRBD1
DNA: TGTGCCAGCAGCTTAACAGGGGCCGACTACGAGCAGTACTTC
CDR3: CASSLTGADYEQYF

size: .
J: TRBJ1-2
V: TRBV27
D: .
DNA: TGTGCCAGCAGTTGGGGGGTTGGCTATGGCTACACCTTC
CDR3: CASSWGVGYGYTF

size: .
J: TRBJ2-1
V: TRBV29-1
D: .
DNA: TGCAGCGTAGCCGGGCTCCGGGGGAATGAGCAGTTCTTC
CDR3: CSVAGLRGNEQFF

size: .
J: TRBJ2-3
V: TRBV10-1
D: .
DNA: TGCGCCAGCAGTGAGGGGACAGTATGGAGGGGGATGGATACGCAGTATTTT
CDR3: CASSEGTVWRGMDTQYF

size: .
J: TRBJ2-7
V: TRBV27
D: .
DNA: TGTGCCAGCAGTCTGCGGGTCTCCTACGAGCAGTACTTC
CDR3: CASSLRVSYEQYF

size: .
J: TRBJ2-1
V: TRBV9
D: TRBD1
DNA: TGTGCCAGCAGCTCCGCCCGACAGGGTCAGTACAATGAGCAGTTCTTC
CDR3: CASSSARQGQYNEQFF

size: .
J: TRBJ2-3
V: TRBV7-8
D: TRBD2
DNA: TGTGCCAGCAGCCTCCACTTGGGGGGGGGCACAGATACGCAGTATTTT
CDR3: CASSLHLGGGTDTQYF

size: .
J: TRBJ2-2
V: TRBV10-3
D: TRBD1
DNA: TGTGCCATCAGTGAGCCCGACAGGGCCAGAACGAACACCGGGGAGCTGTTTTTT
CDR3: CAISEPDRARTNTGELFF

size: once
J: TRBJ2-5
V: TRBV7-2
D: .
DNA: TGTGCCAGCAGCTTAGGGAGGACTAACTGGGAGACCCAGTACTTC
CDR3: CASSLGRTNWETQYF

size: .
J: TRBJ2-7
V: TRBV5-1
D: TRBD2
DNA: TGCGCCAGCAGCGATTCGCTAGCGGGGGCCTACGAGCAGTACTTC
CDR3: CASSDSLAGAYEQYF

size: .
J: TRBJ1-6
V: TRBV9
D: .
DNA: TGTGCCAGCAACGTAGGGCGATCACCCCTCCACTTT
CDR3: CASNVGRSPLHF

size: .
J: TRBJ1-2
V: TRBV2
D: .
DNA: TGTGCCAGCAGTGGTTTACCCCTGGATGACGCTGATGGCTACACCTTC
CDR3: CASSGLPLDDADGYTF

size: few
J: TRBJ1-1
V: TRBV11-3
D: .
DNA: TGTGCCAGCAGCCCAGGTTGGAGGGAGGGCACTGAAGCTTTCTTT
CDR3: CASSPGWREGTEAFF

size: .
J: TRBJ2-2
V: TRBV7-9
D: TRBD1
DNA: TGTGCCAGCAGCTCCCCGGGGACAGGGGACTTCGGGGAGCTGTTTTTT
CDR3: CASSSPGTGDFGELFF

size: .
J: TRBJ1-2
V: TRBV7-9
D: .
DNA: TGTGCCAGCACCCAAGGGATCGATGGCTACACCTTC
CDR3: CASTQGIDGYTF

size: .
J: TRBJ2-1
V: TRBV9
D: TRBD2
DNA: TGTGCCAGCAGCGTCCGGGGGGGCGCGGACAATGAGCAGTTCTTC
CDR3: CASSVRGGADNEQFF

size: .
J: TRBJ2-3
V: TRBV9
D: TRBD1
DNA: TGTGCCAGCAGCGTCACAGGGGGCGTCGGAACAGATACGCAGTATTTT
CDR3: CASSVTGGVGTDTQYF

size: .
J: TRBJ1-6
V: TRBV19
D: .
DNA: TGTGCCAGTAGTTCCGGACCTGATTCACCCCTCCACTTT
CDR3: CASSSGPDSPLHF

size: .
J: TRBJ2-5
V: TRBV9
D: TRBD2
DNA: TGTGCCAGCAGCGCTTCGGGGGGGCCCCAAGAGACCCAGTACTTC
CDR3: CASSASGGPQETQYF

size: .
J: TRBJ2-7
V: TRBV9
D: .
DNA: TGTGCCAGCAGCGTAGGGGGGAACGCCTACGAGCAGTACTTC
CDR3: CASSVGGNAYEQYF

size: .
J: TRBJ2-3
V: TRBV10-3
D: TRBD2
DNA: TGTGCCATCAGTGGTGTGAGGGACCCCTTGAGCCTAGCGGGGGGGCGGGTCACAGATACGCAGTATTTT
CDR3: CAISGVRDPLSLAGGRVTDTQYF

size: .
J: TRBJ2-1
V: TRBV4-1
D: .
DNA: TGCGCCAGCAGCCATCGCGGGCCGACCAGCTCCTACAATGAGCAGTTCTTC
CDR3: CASSHRGPTSSYNEQFF

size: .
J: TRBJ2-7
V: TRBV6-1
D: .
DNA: TGTGCCAGCAGTGAAGGACTAGGTAGAGCCTACGAGCAGTACTTC
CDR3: CASSEGLGRAYEQYF